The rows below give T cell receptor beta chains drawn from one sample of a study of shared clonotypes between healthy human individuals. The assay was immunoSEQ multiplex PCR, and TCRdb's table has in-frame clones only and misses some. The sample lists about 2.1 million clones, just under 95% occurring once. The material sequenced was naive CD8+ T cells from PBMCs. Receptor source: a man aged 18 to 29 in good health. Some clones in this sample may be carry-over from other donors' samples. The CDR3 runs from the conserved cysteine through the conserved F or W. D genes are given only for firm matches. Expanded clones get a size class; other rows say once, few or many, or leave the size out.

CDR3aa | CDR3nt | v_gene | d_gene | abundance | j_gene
CASSHGGTYSYEQYF | TGTGCCAGCAGCCACGGGGGGACGTACTCCTACGAGCAGTACTTC | TRBV7-8 | TRBD2 | once | TRBJ2-7
CASRTRTGGEVQYF | TGTGCCAGCAGAACCCGGACAGGGGGCGAAGTGCAGTACTTC | TRBV27 | TRBD1 | once | TRBJ2-7
CAISFSGTEGNTIYF | TGTGCCATCAGCTTTTCCGGGACTGAGGGAAACACCATATATTTT | TRBV10-3 | - | - | TRBJ1-3
CASSPRLADSYNEQFF | TGCGCCAGCAGTCCGAGACTAGCGGACTCCTACAATGAGCAGTTCTTC | TRBV10-1 | TRBD2 | - | TRBJ2-1
CASSMISVTTEAFF | TGTGCCAGCAGCATGATCAGCGTAACTACTGAAGCTTTCTTT | TRBV5-4 | - | - | TRBJ1-1
CASSFLIRGRAIDEQFF | TGTGCCAGCAGTTTCCTTATTCGCGGGAGGGCCATCGATGAGCAGTTCTTC | TRBV7-3 | TRBD2 | - | TRBJ2-1
CASSQTRDRGSNEQFF | TGTGCCAGCTCACAAACCCGGGACAGGGGCTCGAATGAGCAGTTCTTC | TRBV18 | TRBD1 | - | TRBJ2-1
CASSEGGRYSNQPQHF | TGTGCCAGCAGTGAAGGGGGCCGGTATAGCAATCAGCCCCAGCATTTT | TRBV6-1 | - | - | TRBJ1-5
CASSKGLAGGPKTDTQYF | TGTGCCAGCAGTAAGGGACTAGCGGGAGGGCCGAAGACAGATACGCAGTATTTT | TRBV28 | TRBD2 | - | TRBJ2-3
CASSPSTGGLNTEAFF | TGTGCCAGCTCACCATCCACGGGTGGCCTGAACACTGAAGCTTTCTTT | TRBV18 | - | - | TRBJ1-1
CASSATGTQSGYTF | TGTGCCAGCAGCGCTACCGGGACCCAAAGTGGCTACACCTTC | TRBV6-1 | - | once | TRBJ1-2
CASSQIMGGTYEQYF | TGCGCCAGCAGCCAAATCATGGGGGGTACCTACGAGCAGTACTTC | TRBV4-3 | - | - | TRBJ2-7
CASSLEGRSQPQHF | TGTGCCAGCAGTTTAGAGGGGAGAAGTCAGCCCCAGCATTTT | TRBV28 | - | - | TRBJ1-5
CASSQGAVPSYEQYF | TGTGCCAGCAGCCAGGGTGCGGTTCCCTCCTACGAGCAGTACTTC | TRBV7-3 | - | once | TRBJ2-7
CAISESKRLAGGLLLHEQFF | TGTGCCATCAGTGAGTCGAAGAGACTAGCGGGTGGGCTTCTTTTGCATGAGCAGTTCTTC | TRBV10-3 | TRBD2 | - | TRBJ2-1
CASSWGGYEQYF | TGTGCCAGCAGCTGGGGGGGTTACGAGCAGTACTTC | TRBV5-6 | TRBD2 | once | TRBJ2-7
CASSFVDLRREQFF | TGTGCCAGCAGCTTTGTAGATCTTAGGCGGGAGCAGTTCTTC | TRBV5-5 | - | - | TRBJ2-1
CASSTNRGVNYGYTF | TGTGCCAGCAGTACTAACCGGGGGGTGAACTATGGCTACACCTTC | TRBV27 | - | once | TRBJ1-2
CASSYSLREQYF | TGTGCCAGCAGTTACAGCCTGAGGGAGCAGTACTTC | TRBV28 | - | once | TRBJ2-7
CATSPAVSVQETQYF | TGTGCCACCAGCCCTGCCGTCAGCGTCCAAGAGACCCAGTACTTC | TRBV15 | - | - | TRBJ2-5
CASSVAPNRGEWDYEQYF | TGTGCCAGCAGCGTAGCGCCCAACAGGGGGGAGTGGGATTACGAGCAGTACTTC | TRBV9 | TRBD1 | - | TRBJ2-7
CASSGGLAGLQFF | TGTGCCAGCAGCGGGGGACTAGCGGGGCTACAATTCTTC | TRBV9 | TRBD2 | - | TRBJ2-1
CASSFAGDRYEQYF | TGTGCCAGCTCATTCGCAGGGGATCGCTACGAGCAGTACTTC | TRBV18 | - | - | TRBJ2-7
CASSLASSGQGYEQYF | TGCGCCAGCAGCTTGGCGTCTAGCGGCCAGGGGTACGAGCAGTACTTC | TRBV5-1 | - | - | TRBJ2-7
CASSLGRGTYYGYTF | TGTGCCAGTAGTCTTGGTCGTGGCACCTACTATGGCTACACCTTC | TRBV19 | - | - | TRBJ1-2
CASSSPGLGPYNEQFF | TGTGCCAGCAGTTCCCCGGGACTTGGCCCCTACAATGAGCAGTTCTTC | TRBV28 | - | once | TRBJ2-1
CASSPGPGPYEQYF | TGTGCCAGCAGCCCCGGTCCGGGCCCCTACGAGCAGTACTTC | TRBV5-8 | - | - | TRBJ2-7
CASSSPVTGAKPYNEQFF | TGTGCCAGCAGTTCCCCGGTGACCGGGGCAAAGCCCTACAATGAGCAGTTCTTC | TRBV27 | - | - | TRBJ2-1
CASSREGGHQPQHF | TGTGCCAGCAGCCGAGAGGGGGGCCATCAGCCCCAGCATTTT | TRBV7-9 | - | few | TRBJ1-5
CASSTPGDLETQYF | TGTGCCAGCAGTACTCCGGGGGATCTCGAGACCCAGTACTTC | TRBV25-1 | - | - | TRBJ2-5
CASSLGVRETQYF | TGTGCCAGCAGTTTAGGGGTTCGGGAGACCCAGTACTTC | TRBV28 | - | - | TRBJ2-5
CSVEGPNYEQYF | TGCAGCGTTGAAGGACCGAACTACGAGCAGTACTTC | TRBV29-1 | - | - | TRBJ2-7
CASSLGGLAVISGANVLTF | TGTGCCAGCAGCTTAGGAGGGCTAGCGGTTATCTCTGGGGCCAACGTCCTGACTTTC | TRBV11-3 | TRBD2 | - | TRBJ2-6
CAITTGAMNTEAFF | TGTGCCATCACCACAGGGGCAATGAACACTGAAGCTTTCTTT | TRBV10-3 | TRBD1 | - | TRBJ1-1
CASSAGDRGLLNTGELFF | TGTGCCAGCAGCGCAGGGGACAGGGGGCTACTAAACACCGGGGAGCTGTTTTTT | TRBV9 | TRBD1 | few | TRBJ2-2